Listed below are T cell receptor beta chains from one sample, sequenced in a study of T-cell reconstitution after alpha-beta-depleted transplantation in children. TCRdb analysed the PCR reads with MiXCR anew, one entry per CDR3 protein. The top ten clones hold about 0.79% of a sample with 550,000 to 800,000 distinct CDR3 sequences, around 13% of them seen once. The material was PBMCs, obtained before TCRalphabeta/CD19-depleted stem cell transplant. The receptors come from a girl aged 2 to 10 with congenital amegakaryocytic thrombocytopenia, due to receive a stem cell transplant. Each CDR3 is given with its conserved first and last residue. Fields, in order: J gene, clone size, D gene, V gene, CDR3 DNA, CDR3 protein. A D gene is named only where the DNA matches it firmly. The listing skips clone size in some rows; elsewhere it reads once, few, many or a size class.

TRBJ1-2 | many | TRBD1 | TRBV4-1 | TGCGCCAGCAGCCAGCAGGGGGCAGCCCTATGGAGCTACACCTTC | CASSQQGAALWSYTF
TRBJ2-5 | many | NA | TRBV15 | TGTGCCACCAGCATAGAAGAGACCCAGTACTTC | CATSIEETQYF
TRBJ1-2 | NA | NA | TRBV6-1 | TGTGCCAGCAGGATCAACCTCGGGACGATTAACTATGGCTACACCTTC | CASRINLGTINYGYTF
TRBJ1-6 | NA | NA | TRBV5-1 | TGCGCCAGCAGCTTGAACTGGGGTACCTATAATTCACCCCTCCACTTT | CASSLNWGTYNSPLHF
TRBJ2-1 | NA | TRBD2 | TRBV20-1 | TGCTGTGCTAGAGTAGCCGGGACTAGCTCCTACAATGAGCAGTTCTTC | CCARVAGTSSYNEQFF
TRBJ2-5 | NA | NA | TRBV12-3/TRBV12-4 | TGTGCCAGCAGGCCTGTCGGCGGCCAAGAGACCCAGTACTTC | CASRPVGGQETQYF
TRBJ1-3 | few | NA | TRBV12-3/TRBV12-4 | TGTGCCAGCAGTTCACATACAGGGAACACCATATATTTT | CASSSHTGNTIYF
TRBJ2-3 | NA | TRBD2 | TRBV2 | TGTGCCAGCAAATCGAGGGGAGGGGCAGATACGCAGTATTTT | CASKSRGGADTQYF
TRBJ2-7 | NA | NA | TRBV25-1 | TGTGCCAGCAGTGAACCGCGCGCGGGCTCCTACGAGCAGTACTTC | CASSEPRAGSYEQYF
TRBJ2-3 | NA | NA | TRBV20-1 | TGCAGTGCTAGAGATCCCACTAAGGGGGGAGCAGATACGCAGTATTTT | CSARDPTKGGADTQYF
TRBJ2-5 | few | NA | TRBV4-1 | TGCGCCAGCAGCCAAGATGGAGCAGGGGAGGAGACCCAGTACTTC | CASSQDGAGEETQYF
TRBJ2-1 | NA | TRBD1 | TRBV4-1 | TGCGCCAGCAGCCAAGTCGGGACAGGGGGCAATGAGCAGTTCTTC | CASSQVGTGGNEQFF
TRBJ2-5 | many | NA | TRBV9 | TGTGCCAGCAGCGTATCCCTCCGGTGGGAGACCCAGTACTTC | CASSVSLRWETQYF
TRBJ2-3 | few | TRBD2 | TRBV18 | TGTGCCAGCTCACCACCTGGCGGGAGGCTCACAGATACGCAGTATTTT | CASSPPGGRLTDTQYF
TRBJ2-5 | many | NA | TRBV20-1 | TGCAGTGCTATAGCGATCCAAGAGACCCAGTACTTC | CSAIAIQETQYF
TRBJ2-2 | NA | NA | TRBV14 | TGTGCCAGCAGCCAACCGACAACTCGGTTCGCCGGGGAGCTGTTTTTT | CASSQPTTRFAGELFF
TRBJ1-5 | few | NA | TRBV7-9 | TGTGCCAGCGCCTTGTCGGGTCAGCCCCAGCATTTT | CASALSGQPQHF